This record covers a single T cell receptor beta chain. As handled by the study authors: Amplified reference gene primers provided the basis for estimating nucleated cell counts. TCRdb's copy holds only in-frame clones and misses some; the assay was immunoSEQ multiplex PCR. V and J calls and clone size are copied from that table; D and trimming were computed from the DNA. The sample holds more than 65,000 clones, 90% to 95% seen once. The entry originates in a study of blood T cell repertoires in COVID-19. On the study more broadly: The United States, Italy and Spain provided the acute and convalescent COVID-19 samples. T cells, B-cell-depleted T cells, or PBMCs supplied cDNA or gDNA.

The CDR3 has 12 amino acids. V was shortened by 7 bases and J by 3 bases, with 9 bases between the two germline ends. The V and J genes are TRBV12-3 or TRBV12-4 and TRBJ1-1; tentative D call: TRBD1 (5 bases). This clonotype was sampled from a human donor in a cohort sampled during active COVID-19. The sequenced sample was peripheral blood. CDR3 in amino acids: CASIWGDTEAFF. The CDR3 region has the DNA TGTGCCAGCATATGGGGGGACACTGAAGCTTTCTTT.